Listed below are T cell receptor beta chains from one sample, sequenced in a study of blood T cell repertoires in COVID-19. Sequenced by immunoSEQ multiplex PCR; TCRdb stores in-frame clones only, minus some. The sample consists of 150,000 to 200,000 clones, 82% of them appearing once. Sequencing was performed on peripheral blood. The receptors here all came from a woman aged 40 to 50 with COVID-19, enrolled during active disease. The CDR3 runs from the conserved cysteine through the conserved F or W. Each record gives: D gene, V gene, clone size, J gene, CDR3 length, CDR3 protein, CDR3 DNA. A D gene is named only where the DNA matches it firmly. Expanded clones are given a class, and other clones once, few, many or no size at all.

D gene: .
V gene: TRBV20-1
clone size: .
J gene: TRBJ2-7
CDR3 length: 11
CDR3 protein: CSARAALEQYF
CDR3 DNA: TGCAGTGCTAGAGCAGCGTTAGAGCAGTACTTC

D gene: .
V gene: TRBV18
clone size: medium-sized
J gene: TRBJ2-2
CDR3 length: 14
CDR3 protein: CASSPGLNTGELFF
CDR3 DNA: TGTGCCAGCTCACCAGGACTTAACACCGGGGAGCTGTTTTTT

D gene: .
V gene: TRBV30
clone size: .
J gene: TRBJ1-2
CDR3 length: 12
CDR3 protein: CAWSVVLGPYTF
CDR3 DNA: TGTGCCTGGAGTGTAGTTTTGGGGCCGTACACCTTC

D gene: .
V gene: TRBV5-1
clone size: .
J gene: TRBJ1-2
CDR3 length: 12
CDR3 protein: CASSHTGSGYTF
CDR3 DNA: TGCGCCAGCAGCCATACAGGGAGTGGCTACACCTTC

D gene: .
V gene: TRBV11-3
clone size: .
J gene: TRBJ2-3
CDR3 length: 15
CDR3 protein: CASSPLSGSTDTQYF
CDR3 DNA: TGTGCCAGCAGCCCCCTCTCGGGGAGCACAGATACGCAGTATTTT

D gene: TRBD2
V gene: TRBV13
clone size: .
J gene: TRBJ2-2
CDR3 length: 17
CDR3 protein: CASSSPGSGRKTGELFF
CDR3 DNA: TGTGCCAGCAGCTCCCCGGGGAGCGGGAGAAAAACCGGGGAGCTGTTTTTT

D gene: .
V gene: TRBV19
clone size: few
J gene: TRBJ1-5
CDR3 length: 12
CDR3 protein: CASSMDRGSQHF
CDR3 DNA: TGTGCCAGTAGTATGGACCGAGGGTCCCAGCATTTT

D gene: TRBD2
V gene: TRBV6-5
clone size: once
J gene: TRBJ2-3
CDR3 length: 15
CDR3 protein: CASIRLAGRTDTQYF
CDR3 DNA: TGTGCCAGCATTCGACTAGCGGGACGCACAGATACGCAGTATTTT

D gene: .
V gene: TRBV7-3
clone size: .
J gene: TRBJ2-2
CDR3 length: 14
CDR3 protein: CASSSPRDTGELFF
CDR3 DNA: TGTGCCAGCAGTTCCCCCAGGGACACCGGGGAGCTGTTTTTT

D gene: TRBD1
V gene: TRBV27
clone size: .
J gene: TRBJ2-4
CDR3 length: 12
CDR3 protein: CASSRNTGQQYF
CDR3 DNA: TGTGCCAGCAGCCGAAACACGGGACAGCAGTACTTC

D gene: .
V gene: TRBV30
clone size: .
J gene: TRBJ2-5
CDR3 length: 12
CDR3 protein: CAWSVSGETQYF
CDR3 DNA: TGTGCCTGGAGTGTCTCCGGGGAGACCCAGTACTTC

D gene: TRBD2
V gene: TRBV2
clone size: .
J gene: TRBJ2-1
CDR3 length: 15
CDR3 protein: CASRHASGASNEQFF
CDR3 DNA: TGTGCCAGCAGGCACGCTAGCGGGGCCAGCAATGAGCAGTTCTTC

D gene: .
V gene: TRBV6-5
clone size: .
J gene: TRBJ1-2
CDR3 length: 14
CDR3 protein: CASSRGISNYGYTF
CDR3 DNA: TGTGCCAGCAGTAGAGGGATCAGTAACTATGGCTACACCTTC

D gene: TRBD2
V gene: TRBV4-1
clone size: .
J gene: TRBJ2-7
CDR3 length: 16
CDR3 protein: CANSQATSGTYYEQYF
CDR3 DNA: TGCGCCAACAGCCAAGCCACTAGCGGGACCTACTACGAGCAGTACTTC

D gene: TRBD2
V gene: TRBV3-1/TRBV3-2
clone size: .
J gene: TRBJ2-1
CDR3 length: 15
CDR3 protein: CASSSGLAGGSEQFF
CDR3 DNA: TGTGCCAGCAGCTCTGGACTAGCGGGAGGTTCGGAGCAGTTCTTC

D gene: TRBD2
V gene: TRBV7-9
clone size: medium-sized
J gene: TRBJ2-7
CDR3 length: 14
CDR3 protein: CASSEGLAGYEQYF
CDR3 DNA: TGTGCCAGCAGCGAAGGACTAGCGGGATACGAGCAGTACTTC

D gene: TRBD2
V gene: TRBV7-6
clone size: .
J gene: TRBJ2-7
CDR3 length: 15
CDR3 protein: CASSLTWTSGGEQYF
CDR3 DNA: TGTGCCAGCAGCTTAACCTGGACTAGTGGCGGCGAGCAGTACTTC

D gene: TRBD1
V gene: TRBV10-3
clone size: .
J gene: TRBJ1-1
CDR3 length: 14
CDR3 protein: CAISVGTGDTEAFF
CDR3 DNA: TGTGCCATCAGTGTAGGGACAGGGGACACTGAAGCTTTCTTT

D gene: TRBD2
V gene: TRBV3-1/TRBV3-2
clone size: few
J gene: TRBJ2-5
CDR3 length: 14
CDR3 protein: CASSQVGGAETQYF
CDR3 DNA: TGTGCCAGCAGCCAAGTCGGGGGGGCAGAGACCCAGTACTTC

D gene: .
V gene: TRBV6-5
clone size: .
J gene: TRBJ2-7
CDR3 length: 14
CDR3 protein: CASSRYRGNYEQYF
CDR3 DNA: TGTGCCAGCAGTCGTTACCGCGGAAACTACGAGCAGTACTTC

D gene: TRBD1
V gene: TRBV28
clone size: .
J gene: TRBJ2-3
CDR3 length: 16
CDR3 protein: CASSLEGALGTDTQYF
CDR3 DNA: TGTGCCAGCAGTTTAGAGGGGGCTCTGGGTACAGATACGCAGTATTTT

D gene: .
V gene: TRBV19
clone size: .
J gene: TRBJ2-3
CDR3 length: 15
CDR3 protein: CASSLSVTGGDTQYF
CDR3 DNA: TGTGCCAGTAGCCTCAGTGTGACCGGGGGAGATACGCAGTATTTT

D gene: TRBD1
V gene: TRBV6-5
clone size: .
J gene: TRBJ2-2
CDR3 length: 16
CDR3 protein: CASSYGTGGGTGELFF
CDR3 DNA: TGTGCCAGCAGTTACGGGACAGGGGGCGGCACCGGGGAGCTGTTTTTT

D gene: TRBD1
V gene: TRBV9
clone size: .
J gene: TRBJ1-5
CDR3 length: 15
CDR3 protein: CASSWTGDSNQPQHF
CDR3 DNA: TGTGCCAGCAGCTGGACAGGGGATAGCAATCAGCCCCAGCATTTT

D gene: .
V gene: TRBV28
clone size: .
J gene: TRBJ1-5
CDR3 length: 11
CDR3 protein: CASRSLGPQHF
CDR3 DNA: TGTGCCAGCAGGTCTCTCGGGCCCCAGCATTTT

D gene: .
V gene: TRBV6-5
clone size: .
J gene: TRBJ1-2
CDR3 length: 14
CDR3 protein: CACFGVRGHYGYTF
CDR3 DNA: TGTGCCTGTTTTGGGGTTCGGGGTCACTATGGCTACACCTTC

D gene: .
V gene: TRBV6-2/TRBV6-3
clone size: .
J gene: TRBJ1-6
CDR3 length: 16
CDR3 protein: CASSYPPGFIDSPLHF
CDR3 DNA: TGTGCCAGCAGTTACCCCCCGGGGTTTATTGATTCACCCCTCCACTTT

D gene: TRBD1
V gene: TRBV6-5
clone size: .
J gene: TRBJ2-2
CDR3 length: 15
CDR3 protein: CASTIQGAHTGELFF
CDR3 DNA: TGTGCCAGCACCATACAGGGGGCGCACACCGGGGAGCTGTTTTTT

D gene: TRBD1
V gene: TRBV3-1/TRBV3-2
clone size: .
J gene: TRBJ1-2
CDR3 length: 14
CDR3 protein: CASRSQGANYGYTF
CDR3 DNA: TGTGCCAGCCGTTCCCAGGGGGCCAACTATGGCTACACCTTC

D gene: .
V gene: TRBV6-2/TRBV6-3
clone size: .
J gene: TRBJ2-3
CDR3 length: 14
CDR3 protein: CASSAGAGVDTQYF
CDR3 DNA: TGTGCCAGCAGTGCAGGAGCAGGGGTAGATACGCAGTATTTT

D gene: .
V gene: TRBV3-1/TRBV3-2
clone size: once
J gene: TRBJ2-7
CDR3 length: 15
CDR3 protein: CASRGSGVIRSEQYF
CDR3 DNA: TGTGCCAGCAGGGGATCCGGGGTTATACGGAGCGAGCAGTACTTC

D gene: .
V gene: TRBV19
clone size: .
J gene: TRBJ2-6
CDR3 length: 22
CDR3 protein: CASSPTFGIGTAGAGGANVLTF
CDR3 DNA: TGTGCCAGTAGCCCAACGTTCGGAATCGGGACAGCGGGGGCGGGTGGGGCCAACGTCCTGACTTTC

D gene: .
V gene: TRBV18
clone size: .
J gene: TRBJ2-5
CDR3 length: 12
CDR3 protein: CASGAGEETQYF
CDR3 DNA: TGTGCCAGCGGAGCGGGTGAAGAGACCCAGTACTTC

D gene: TRBD2
V gene: TRBV27
clone size: .
J gene: TRBJ2-7
CDR3 length: 15
CDR3 protein: CASSLFPSGTYEQYF
CDR3 DNA: TGTGCCAGCAGTTTATTTCCTAGCGGAACCTACGAGCAGTACTTC

D gene: TRBD2
V gene: TRBV3-1/TRBV3-2
clone size: few
J gene: TRBJ2-1
CDR3 length: 11
CDR3 protein: CASSQPGRWFF
CDR3 DNA: TGTGCCAGCAGCCAACCCGGGAGGTGGTTCTTC

D gene: .
V gene: TRBV11-2
clone size: .
J gene: TRBJ1-3
CDR3 length: 14
CDR3 protein: CASSLQSTGNTIYF
CDR3 DNA: TGTGCCAGCAGCTTACAATCTACTGGAAACACCATATATTTT

D gene: .
V gene: TRBV28
clone size: .
J gene: TRBJ2-1
CDR3 length: 16
CDR3 protein: CASSLEALSTYNEQFF
CDR3 DNA: TGTGCCAGCAGTTTGGAGGCCCTGAGCACCTACAATGAGCAGTTCTTC

D gene: TRBD2
V gene: TRBV5-5
clone size: .
J gene: TRBJ2-1
CDR3 length: 15
CDR3 protein: CASSLGYGLAYEQFF
CDR3 DNA: TGTGCCAGCAGCTTAGGGTACGGACTAGCCTATGAGCAGTTCTTC

D gene: .
V gene: TRBV29-1
clone size: .
J gene: TRBJ2-2
CDR3 length: 12
CDR3 protein: CSVARDTGELFF
CDR3 DNA: TGCAGCGTTGCCAGGGACACCGGGGAGCTGTTTTTT

D gene: TRBD1
V gene: TRBV7-9
clone size: .
J gene: TRBJ2-1
CDR3 length: 16
CDR3 protein: CASSFKTGTAYNEQFF
CDR3 DNA: TGTGCCAGCAGCTTCAAAACCGGGACAGCCTACAATGAGCAGTTCTTC

D gene: .
V gene: TRBV12-3/TRBV12-4
clone size: once
J gene: TRBJ2-1
CDR3 length: 13
CDR3 protein: CASRVRADRKQFF
CDR3 DNA: TGTGCCAGCAGGGTAAGGGCGGACAGAAAGCAGTTCTTC

D gene: .
V gene: TRBV19
clone size: .
J gene: TRBJ2-6
CDR3 length: 15
CDR3 protein: CASSHDSSGANVLTF
CDR3 DNA: TGTGCCAGTAGTCACGACAGCTCTGGGGCCAACGTCCTGACTTTC

D gene: .
V gene: TRBV6-2/TRBV6-3
clone size: .
J gene: TRBJ2-2
CDR3 length: 16
CDR3 protein: CASSYSRHRGGGELFF
CDR3 DNA: TGTGCCAGCAGTTATTCCCGCCATAGAGGGGGCGGGGAGCTGTTTTTT

D gene: TRBD1
V gene: TRBV19
clone size: .
J gene: TRBJ2-3
CDR3 length: 19
CDR3 protein: CASSIVRDDRGQGTDTQYF
CDR3 DNA: TGTGCCAGTAGTATAGTTAGGGATGACAGGGGGCAAGGCACAGATACGCAGTATTTT

D gene: .
V gene: TRBV28
clone size: few
J gene: TRBJ2-7
CDR3 length: 13
CDR3 protein: CASSPDINYEQYF
CDR3 DNA: TGTGCCAGCAGTCCGGACATAAACTACGAGCAGTACTTC

D gene: TRBD2
V gene: TRBV18
clone size: .
J gene: TRBJ2-1
CDR3 length: 15
CDR3 protein: CASSNSGSVNNEQFF
CDR3 DNA: TGTGCCAGCTCCAATAGCGGGAGTGTCAACAATGAGCAGTTCTTC

D gene: .
V gene: TRBV5-1
clone size: .
J gene: TRBJ1-2
CDR3 length: 15
CDR3 protein: CASSLNEATGFGYTF
CDR3 DNA: TGCGCCAGCAGCTTGAATGAGGCCACAGGGTTTGGCTACACCTTC

D gene: TRBD2
V gene: TRBV9
clone size: few
J gene: TRBJ2-7
CDR3 length: 15
CDR3 protein: CASSGKRDPGHEQYF
CDR3 DNA: TGTGCCAGCAGCGGAAAGCGGGATCCGGGCCACGAGCAGTACTTC

D gene: TRBD2
V gene: TRBV11-2
clone size: few
J gene: TRBJ2-2
CDR3 length: 16
CDR3 protein: CASSPGTKRYTGELFF
CDR3 DNA: TGTGCCAGCAGCCCCGGGACTAAACGATATACCGGGGAGCTGTTTTTT

D gene: TRBD1
V gene: TRBV4-1
clone size: once
J gene: TRBJ1-2
CDR3 length: 15
CDR3 protein: CASSQDPGQVAPDTF
CDR3 DNA: TGCGCCAGCAGCCAAGATCCGGGACAGGTCGCCCCGGACACCTTC

D gene: .
V gene: TRBV2
clone size: .
J gene: TRBJ2-3
CDR3 length: 15
CDR3 protein: CASSGGRASTDTQYF
CDR3 DNA: TGTGCCAGCAGTGGGGGCAGGGCTAGCACAGATACGCAGTATTTT

D gene: .
V gene: TRBV10-2
clone size: .
J gene: TRBJ2-5
CDR3 length: 14
CDR3 protein: CASRGLFLQETQYF
CDR3 DNA: TGCGCCAGCAGGGGACTTTTTTTACAAGAGACCCAGTACTTC

D gene: TRBD1
V gene: TRBV18
clone size: .
J gene: TRBJ1-2
CDR3 length: 15
CDR3 protein: CASSLTGTGEYGYTF
CDR3 DNA: TGTGCCAGCTCACTCACCGGGACAGGGGAATATGGCTACACCTTC